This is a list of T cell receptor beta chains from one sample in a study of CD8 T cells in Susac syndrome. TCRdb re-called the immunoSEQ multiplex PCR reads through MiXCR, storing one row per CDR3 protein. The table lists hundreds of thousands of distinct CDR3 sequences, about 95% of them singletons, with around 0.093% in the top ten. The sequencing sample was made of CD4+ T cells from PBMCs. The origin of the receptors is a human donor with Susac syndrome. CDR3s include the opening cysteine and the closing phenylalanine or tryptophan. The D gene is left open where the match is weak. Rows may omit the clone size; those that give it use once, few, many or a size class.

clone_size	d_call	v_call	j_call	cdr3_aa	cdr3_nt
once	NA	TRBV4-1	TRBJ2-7	CASSQILTIYEQYF	TGCGCCAGCAGCCAAATCCTAACAATCTACGAGCAGTACTTC
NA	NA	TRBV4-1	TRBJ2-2	CASSQGRGGAAGELFF	TGCGCCAGCAGCCAAGGGCGAGGGGGGGCCGCCGGGGAGCTGTTTTTT
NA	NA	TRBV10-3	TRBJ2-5	CAISTGIGQETQYF	TGTGCCATCAGTACAGGGATAGGACAAGAGACCCAGTACTTC
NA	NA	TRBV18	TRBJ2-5	CASSPDSPLPQETQYF	TGTGCCAGCTCACCGGACAGCCCACTCCCCCAAGAGACCCAGTACTTC
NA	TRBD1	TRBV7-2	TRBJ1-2	CAINLGGQGVYGYTF	TGTGCCATCAACCTAGGTGGACAGGGAGTCTATGGCTACACCTTC
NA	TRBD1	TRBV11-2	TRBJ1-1	CASSPVTGPNTEAFF	TGTGCCAGCAGCCCCGTGACAGGGCCGAACACTGAAGCTTTCTTT
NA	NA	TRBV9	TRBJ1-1	CASSILGHTEAFF	TGTGCCAGCAGCATTCTTGGGCACACTGAAGCTTTCTTT
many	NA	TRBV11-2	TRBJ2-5	CASSYQETQYF	TGTGCCAGCAGCTACCAAGAGACCCAGTACTTC
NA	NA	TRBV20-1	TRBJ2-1	CSARAPPTPNEQFF	TGCAGTGCTAGAGCCCCCCCAACCCCCAATGAGCAGTTCTTC
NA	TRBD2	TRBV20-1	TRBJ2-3	CSARASGRPDTQYF	TGCAGTGCTAGAGCTAGCGGGAGACCGGATACGCAGTATTTT
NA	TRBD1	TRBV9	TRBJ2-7	CASSPGTGFYEQYF	TGTGCCAGCAGCCCCGGGACAGGCTTCTACGAGCAGTACTTC
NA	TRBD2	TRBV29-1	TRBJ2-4	CSVETGLVEMGNIQYF	TGCAGCGTCGAGACCGGACTAGTGGAGATGGGTAACATTCAGTACTTC
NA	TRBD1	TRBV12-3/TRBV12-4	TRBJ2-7	CASTTFTGQVSYEQYF	TGTGCCAGCACTACCTTCACGGGACAGGTATCCTACGAGCAGTACTTC
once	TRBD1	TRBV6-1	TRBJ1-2	CASSPGGWGQIPNGYTF	TGTGCCAGCAGCCCCGGGGGTTGGGGACAGATCCCAAATGGCTACACCTTC
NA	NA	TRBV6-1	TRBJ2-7	CASSALSSYEQYF	TGTGCCAGCAGCGCTCTGAGCTCCTACGAGCAGTACTTC
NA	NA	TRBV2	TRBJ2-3	CASSPHGRGSTDTQYF	TGTGCCAGCAGTCCACACGGGCGCGGAAGCACAGATACGCAGTATTTT
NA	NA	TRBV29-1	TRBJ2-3	CSGSRGSGTDTQYF	TGCAGCGGCTCGAGAGGGAGCGGCACAGATACGCAGTATTTT
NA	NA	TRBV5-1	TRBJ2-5	CASSVGWEKEETQYF	TGCGCCAGCAGCGTGGGCTGGGAAAAGGAGGAGACCCAGTACTTC
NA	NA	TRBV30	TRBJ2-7	CAWTNTSSKQYF	TGTGCCTGGACTAACACTTCGAGTAAGCAGTACTTC
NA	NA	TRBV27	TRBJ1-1	CASSLHHRTDEAFF	TGTGCCAGCAGTTTGCACCACAGGACGGATGAAGCTTTCTTT
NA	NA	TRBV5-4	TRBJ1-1	CASSFGGHRGTEAFF	TGTGCCAGCAGCTTTGGCGGGCACCGAGGGACTGAAGCTTTCTTT
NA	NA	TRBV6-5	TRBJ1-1	CASRGGLTEAFF	TGTGCCAGCAGAGGGGGGTTGACTGAAGCTTTCTTT
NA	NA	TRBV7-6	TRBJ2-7	CASSTLAVGGLYEQYF	TGTGCCAGCAGCACCCTCGCTGTGGGGGGGCTCTACGAGCAGTACTTC
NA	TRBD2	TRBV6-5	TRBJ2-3	CASSYSTAGVRDTQYF	TGTGCCAGCAGTTACTCGACAGCGGGAGTGAGGGATACGCAGTATTTT
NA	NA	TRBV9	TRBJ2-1	CASSASLLGPHEQFF	TGTGCCAGCAGCGCCTCCCTCCTGGGGCCCCATGAGCAGTTCTTC
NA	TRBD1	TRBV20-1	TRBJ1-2	CSAGTGIGYTF	TGCAGTGCGGGGACAGGGATAGGCTACACCTTC
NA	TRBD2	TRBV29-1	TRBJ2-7	CSVGDYYYEQYF	TGCAGCGTTGGGGACTATTACTACGAGCAGTACTTC
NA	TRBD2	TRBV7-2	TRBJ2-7	CASSQGAGVPEQYF	TGTGCCAGCAGCCAAGGGGCGGGAGTTCCCGAGCAGTACTTC
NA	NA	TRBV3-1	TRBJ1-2	CASTLGGHGYTF	TGTGCCAGCACCCTTGGTGGGCATGGCTACACCTTC
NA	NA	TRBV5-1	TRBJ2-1	CASRRESSYNEQFF	TGCGCCAGCAGAAGGGAAAGCTCCTACAATGAGCAGTTCTTC
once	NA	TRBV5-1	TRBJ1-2	CASSLDEGRGGYTF	TGCGCCAGCAGCTTGGATGAGGGAAGGGGAGGCTACACCTTC
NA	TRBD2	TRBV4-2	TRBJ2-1	CASSQAASGRALNEQFF	TGTGCCAGCAGCCAAGCGGCTAGCGGGAGGGCACTGAATGAGCAGTTCTTC
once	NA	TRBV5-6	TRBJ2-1	CASSLETEQFF	TGTGCCAGCAGCTTGGAGACGGAGCAGTTCTTC
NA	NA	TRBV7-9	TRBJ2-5	CASGSASGETQYF	TGTGCCAGCGGCTCGGCTAGTGGAGAGACCCAGTACTTC
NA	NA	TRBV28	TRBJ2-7	CASSLYMPRVYEQYF	TGTGCCAGCAGTTTATATATGCCCCGCGTTTACGAGCAGTACTTC
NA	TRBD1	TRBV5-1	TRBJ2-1	CASSPLDRGIEQFF	TGCGCCAGCAGCCCACTAGACAGGGGCATTGAGCAGTTCTTC
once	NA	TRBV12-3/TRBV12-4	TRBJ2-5	CASTPRGETQYF	TGTGCCAGCACCCCACGGGGGGAGACCCAGTACTTC
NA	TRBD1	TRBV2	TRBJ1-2	CASSYTRDRVGYTF	TGTGCCAGCAGTTACACCCGGGACAGGGTTGGCTACACCTTC
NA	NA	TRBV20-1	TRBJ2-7	CSAPPPGPRGEQYF	TGCAGTGCCCCCCCGCCGGGACCTCGGGGCGAGCAGTACTTC
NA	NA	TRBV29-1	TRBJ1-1	CSVGARGGTEAFF	TGCAGCGTTGGAGCCAGGGGTGGCACTGAAGCTTTCTTT
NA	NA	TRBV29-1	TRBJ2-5	CSVEGGLLQETQYF	TGCAGCGTTGAAGGGGGGTTGTTACAAGAGACCCAGTACTTC
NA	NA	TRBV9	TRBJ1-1	CASSAQTGYPEAFF	TGTGCCAGCAGCGCACAGACAGGCTATCCTGAAGCTTTCTTT
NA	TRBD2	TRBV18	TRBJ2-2	CASSPRASGREANTGELFF	TGTGCCAGCTCACCACGCGCTAGCGGGAGGGAGGCGAACACCGGGGAGCTGTTTTTT
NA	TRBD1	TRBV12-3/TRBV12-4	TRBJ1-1	CASSSRGQVNTEAFF	TGTGCCAGCAGTTCTCGGGGACAGGTGAACACTGAAGCTTTCTTT
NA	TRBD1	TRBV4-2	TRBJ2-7	CASSLTGQGGNQYF	TGTGCCAGCAGCCTCACCGGACAGGGTGGGAACCAGTACTTC
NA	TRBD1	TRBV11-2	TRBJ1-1	CASSPLQGTNTEAFF	TGTGCCAGCAGCCCACTACAGGGGACGAACACTGAAGCTTTCTTT
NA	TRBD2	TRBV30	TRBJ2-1	CAWKRESSYNEQFF	TGTGCCTGGAAGCGGGAGAGCTCCTACAATGAGCAGTTCTTC
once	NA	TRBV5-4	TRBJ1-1	CASSPAGTPRAEAFF	TGTGCCAGCAGCCCTGCTGGGACCCCCAGGGCTGAAGCTTTCTTT
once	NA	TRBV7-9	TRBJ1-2	CASSFPRVRANYGYTF	TGTGCCAGCAGCTTTCCCCGGGTGCGAGCTAACTATGGCTACACCTTC
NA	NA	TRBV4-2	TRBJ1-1	CASSQDGVNTEAFF	TGTGCCAGCAGCCAAGATGGTGTGAACACTGAAGCTTTCTTT
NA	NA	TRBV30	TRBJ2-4	CAWSVGTGGIQYF	TGTGCCTGGAGTGTAGGCACCGGGGGCATTCAGTACTTC
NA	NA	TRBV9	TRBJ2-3	CASSALLSDTQYF	TGTGCCAGCAGCGCCCTTCTCTCGGATACGCAGTATTTT
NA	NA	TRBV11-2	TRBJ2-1	CASSFLDQSHYNEQFF	TGTGCCAGCAGCTTCCTAGACCAATCACACTACAATGAGCAGTTCTTC
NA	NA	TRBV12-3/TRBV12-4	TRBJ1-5	CASSPAGGRHQPQHF	TGTGCCAGCAGCCCCGCCGGGGGTCGTCATCAGCCCCAGCATTTT
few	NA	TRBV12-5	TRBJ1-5	CASGPDSSNQPQHF	TGTGCTAGTGGTCCCGACAGTAGCAATCAGCCCCAGCATTTT
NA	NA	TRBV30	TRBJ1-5	CAWSVPPGLSNQPQHF	TGTGCCTGGAGTGTACCCCCCGGCCTTAGCAATCAGCCCCAGCATTTT
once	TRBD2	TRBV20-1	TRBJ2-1	CSANAPGRAVHNEQFF	TGCAGTGCTAACGCCCCGGGGAGGGCCGTCCACAATGAGCAGTTCTTC
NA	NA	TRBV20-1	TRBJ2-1	CSAALYRDEQFF	TGCAGTGCTGCCCTTTACAGGGATGAGCAGTTCTTC
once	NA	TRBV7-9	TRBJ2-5	CASSLEPKETQYF	TGTGCCAGCAGCTTAGAACCAAAAGAGACCCAGTACTTC
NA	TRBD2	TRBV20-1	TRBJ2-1	CSARDTGLAGGVNPNEQFF	TGCAGTGCTAGAGATACCGGACTAGCGGGAGGGGTTAATCCCAATGAGCAGTTCTTC